This T cell receptor (beta chain) was found in a study of spatial heterogeneity in lung cancer. The J segment lost 2 bases and the V segment lost 4 bases, leaving 10 bases of the junction unmatched. The CDR3 sequence is 17 residues long. Germline CDR1 is SEHNR and CDR2 is FQNEAQ (reference sequence). TCRdb re-called the 5' RACE reads through MiXCR, storing one row per CDR3 protein. The sample includes about 94,000 distinct CDR3 sequences, roughly a fifth of them seen just once. The time point here: blood at routine non-recurrence follow-up after resection. This clonotype was seen a handful of times. The sample here was PBMCs, taken at follow-up. The sequence was obtained from a male donor with early-stage non-small cell lung cancer. The chain carries TRBV7-9 and TRBJ2-5; TRBD1 agrees at 10 bases. The DNA for the CDR3 is TGTGCCAGCAGCTCCCGCCTCGGGACAGGGGAGCAAGAGACCCAGTACTTC. Its protein is CASSSRLGTGEQETQYF.